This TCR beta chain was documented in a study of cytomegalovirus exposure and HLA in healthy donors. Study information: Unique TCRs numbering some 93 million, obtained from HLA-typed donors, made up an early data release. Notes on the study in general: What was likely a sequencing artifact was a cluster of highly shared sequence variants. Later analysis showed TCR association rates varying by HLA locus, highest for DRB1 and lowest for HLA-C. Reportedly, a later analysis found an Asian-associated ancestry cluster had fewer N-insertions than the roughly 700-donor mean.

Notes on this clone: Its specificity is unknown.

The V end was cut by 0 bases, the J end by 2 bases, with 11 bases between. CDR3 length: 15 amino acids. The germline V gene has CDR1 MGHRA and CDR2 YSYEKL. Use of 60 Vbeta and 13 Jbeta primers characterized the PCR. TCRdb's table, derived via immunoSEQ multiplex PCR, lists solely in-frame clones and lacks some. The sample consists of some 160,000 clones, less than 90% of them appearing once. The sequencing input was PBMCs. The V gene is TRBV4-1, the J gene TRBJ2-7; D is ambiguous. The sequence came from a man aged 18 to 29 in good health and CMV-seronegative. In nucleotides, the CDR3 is TGCGCCAGCAGCCAAGATAACTCCTCCCCCTACGAGCAGTACTTC. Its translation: CASSQDNSSPYEQYF.